The 18 T cell receptor beta chains reported below all come from one sample, sequenced in a study of shared clonotypes between healthy human individuals. TCRdb keeps only in-frame clones here, not all; method: immunoSEQ multiplex PCR. The sample shows roughly 700,000 clones, 90% of them seen only once. Sequencing was done on a sample of memory CD8+ T cells from PBMCs. The subset is: CD45RO+ cells pooled with CCR7-negative TemRA cells. Every receptor here comes from a man aged 18-30 years in good health. Some clones in this sample may be carry-over from other donors' samples.

For this clone: Other DNA sequences in the same sample also yield this CDR3. The V and J genes are TRBV2 and TRBJ2-7, with 11 bases lining up with TRBD2. The trim removed 3 bases at V and 3 bases at J, leaving 1 base unmatched. The CDR3 contains 14 residues. Germline V gene lookup returns CDR1 SNHLY and CDR2 FYNNEI. Here the CDR3 DNA reads TGTGCCAGCAGTGAGCTAGCGGGAGGCTACGAGCAGTACTTC. Residues: CASSELAGGYEQYF.

This chain joins TRBV21-1 and TRBJ2-1; TRBD2 was called by the table and not checked on the DNA. TRBV21-1 is deemed a pseudogene. The CDR3 has 11 residues. CDR3 loop: CASSTRDEQFF. In DNA form, the CDR3 reads TGTGCCAGCAGCACCCGGGATGAGCAGTTCTTC.

The rearrangement joins TRBV5-6 to TRBJ2-1; the D is unclear. This CDR3 comprises 12 residues. CDR1 is SGHDT, CDR2 YYEEEE, per germline. The V end was cut by 4 bases, the J end by 10 bases, with 12 bases between. The chain's CDR3 is CASSLTASEQFF. CDR3 in DNA: TGTGCCAGCAGCCTTACAGCGAGCGAGCAGTTCTTC.

For this clone: The same CDR3 can be traced to other DNA sequences in this sample. The rearrangement links TRBV28 to TRBJ2-7, with unresolved D. V was trimmed by 3 bases and J by 1 base, leaving 7 bases between them. The CDR3 totals 13 residues. Germline loops: CDR1 MDHEN, CDR2 SYDVKM. For the CDR3, the DNA is TGTGCCAGCAGTTTCTGGCGGTCCTACGAGCAGTACTTC. It is translated as CASSFWRSYEQYF.

This chain uses TRBV5-1 with TRBJ2-3; 7 bases are a match to TRBD2. This CDR3 spans 15 amino acids. V shed 0 bases and J 1 base; nucleotides not matched to a gene: 2. Germline assignment: CDR1 SGHRS and CDR2 YFSETQ. The chain's CDR3 is CASSLETSGTDTQYF. CDR3 DNA: TGCGCCAGCAGCTTGGAAACTAGCGGCACAGATACGCAGTATTTT. The full variable domain, with the rest looked up from reference TRBV5-1 and TRBJ2-3, is KAGVTQTPRYLIKTRGQQVTLSCSPISGHRSVSWYQQTPGQGLQFLFEYFSETQRNKGNFPGRFSGRQFSNSRSEMNVSTLELGDSALYLCASSLETSGTDTQYFGPGTRLTVL.

This rearrangement joins TRBV6-1 to TRBJ2-2; no reliable D call. The CDR3 has 11 amino acids. The V gene lost 8 bases and the J gene lost 7 bases, with 8 bases spanning the gap. Germline loops: CDR1 MNHNS, CDR2 SASEGT. CDR3 nucleotide sequence: TGTGCCAGCGGCAGAATCGGGGAGCTGTTTTTT. This codes for CASGRIGELFF.

The CDR3 is CASSIKIALANTGELFF. The CDR3 DNA follows: TGTGCCAGCAGCATAAAGATAGCGCTCGCGAACACCGGGGAGCTGTTTTTT. The chain links TRBV13 to TRBJ2-2, with a tentative D call TRBD2 (5 bases). The length of the CDR3 is 17 residues. Germline assignment: CDR1 PRHDT and CDR2 FYEKMQ (reference sequence). The V gene lost 5 bases and the J gene lost 0 bases, with 16 bases spanning the gap.

A single count supports this clone. The V gene is TRBV7-8, the J gene TRBJ1-2; 8 bases map to TRBD1. The germline V gene encodes CDR1 SGHVS and CDR2 FQNEAQ. CDR3 length: 13 amino acids. Germline trimming cut 5 bases from V and 4 bases from J; bases unmatched to any gene: 3. For the CDR3, the DNA is TGTGCCAGCAGCCGACAGGGGATCTATGGCTACACCTTC. The encoded protein is CASSRQGIYGYTF.

This clone was counted a single time. The chain employs TRBV19 and TRBJ1-2; 7 bases match TRBD1. Trimming removed 5 bases from V and 2 bases from J; junction bases left unmatched: 2. The V gene's germline CDR1 is LNHDA and CDR2 SQIVND (reference sequence). There are 13 residues in the CDR3. Written as DNA, the CDR3 is TGTGCCAGTAGTTGGGGACAGAACTATGGCTACACCTTC. Its translation is CASSWGQNYGYTF.

This rearrangement joins TRBV9 to TRBJ2-3, with D perhaps given as TRBD1 or TRBD2 (7 bases each). V was trimmed by 0 bases and J by 4 bases, leaving 15 bases between them. CDR1 and CDR2 (germline): SGDLS, YYNGEE. The CDR3 loop spans 16 amino acids. CDR3 sequence: CASSVAGQGGSDTQYF. The CDR3, as DNA: TGTGCCAGCAGCGTAGCCGGGCAGGGGGGGTCAGATACGCAGTATTTT.

The rearrangement uses TRBV4-1 and TRBJ1-5, with D maybe TRBD1 (6 bases). The germline CDR1 and CDR2 sequences are MGHRA and YSYEKL. CDR3 length equals 15 residues. The ends were cut back, 3 bases at V and 0 bases at J, with 9 bases in the middle. The CDR3 protein is CASSQVQGSNQPQHF. The CDR3, as DNA: TGCGCCAGCAGCCAGGTACAGGGTAGCAATCAGCCCCAGCATTTT.

The chain recombines TRBV7-2 with TRBJ2-1; D not resolved. V dropped 1 base and J dropped 6 bases, with 4 bases sitting between them. The germline gives CDR1 SGHTA, CDR2 FQGNSA. The CDR3 has 12 residues. The CDR3 region has the DNA TGTGCCAGCAGCTTAGTGTTCAATGAGCAGTTCTTC. Protein sequence: CASSLVFNEQFF.

The chain employs TRBV6-5 and TRBJ2-7; tentatively, D is TRBD2 (6 bases). Germline V gene lookup returns CDR1 MNHEY and CDR2 SVGAGI. V lost 8 bases and J lost 3, with 11 bases in between. The CDR3 extends over 12 amino acids. The CDR3 reads CASLGRDYEQYF. The CDR3 bases are TGTGCCAGCTTAGGGCGGGACTACGAGCAGTACTTC.

This clone was seen only once. The chain employs TRBV11-2 and TRBJ2-7, with D possibly matching TRBD1 (5 bases). The length of the CDR3 is 16 residues. The V and J ends lost 1 base and 5 bases respectively, with 18 bases between them. CDR1 SGHAT and CDR2 FQNNGV come from the germline V gene. CDR3 amino acids: CASSLGYRLGSHEQYF. The CDR3, as DNA: TGTGCCAGCAGCTTAGGGTACAGGCTTGGGTCACACGAGCAGTACTTC.

The rearrangement uses TRBV5-1 and TRBJ2-5; D not certain. This CDR3 has 14 residues. The germline CDR1 and CDR2 sequences are SGHRS and YFSETQ. The germline V and J ends were trimmed by 0 bases and 5 bases, with 11 bases remaining between them. In DNA form, the CDR3 reads TGCGCCAGCAGCTTGGATGGGGTGGGGGAGACCCAGTACTTC. This sequence encodes CASSLDGVGETQYF.

This chain's CDR3 is CASSFRGALRQFF. CDR3 bases: TGTGCCAGCAGCTTTAGGGGGGCGCTCCGGCAGTTCTTC. This chain uses TRBV11-2 with TRBJ2-1; D may be TRBD1 or TRBD2 (6 bases each). V lost 3 bases and J 12 bases, leaving 15 bases between the germline ends. This CDR3 is built from 13 residues. The germline V gene encodes CDR1 SGHAT and CDR2 FQNNGV. The whole variable domain, remainder taken from reference TRBV11-2 and TRBJ2-1, is EAGVAQSPRYKIIEKRQSVAFWCNPISGHATLYWYQQILGQGPKLLIQFQNNGVVDDSQLPKDRFSAERLKGVDSTLKIQPAKLEDSAVYLCASSFRGALRQFFGPGTRLTVL.

V is TRBV6-5 and J is TRBJ2-7, with D possibly being TRBD2 (5 bases). V was clipped by 5 bases and J by 4 bases, with 15 bases between them. CDR3 size: 14 residues. Germline V gene data show CDR1 as MNHEY and CDR2 as SVGAGI. The CDR3 DNA sequence: TGTGCCAGCAGTGCCCTCGGCCGGGGTTACGAGCAGTACTTC. Protein: CASSALGRGYEQYF.

DNA of the CDR3: TGTGCCAGCAGCCAAGATTTGACTAACTATGGCTACACCTTC. Protein: CASSQDLTNYGYTF. The rearrangement joins TRBV4-2 to TRBJ1-2; the D is unclear. The CDR3 covers 14 residues. The ends were cut back, 0 bases at V and 0 bases at J, with 5 bases in the middle. CDR1 LGHNA and CDR2 YNFKEQ come from the germline V gene.